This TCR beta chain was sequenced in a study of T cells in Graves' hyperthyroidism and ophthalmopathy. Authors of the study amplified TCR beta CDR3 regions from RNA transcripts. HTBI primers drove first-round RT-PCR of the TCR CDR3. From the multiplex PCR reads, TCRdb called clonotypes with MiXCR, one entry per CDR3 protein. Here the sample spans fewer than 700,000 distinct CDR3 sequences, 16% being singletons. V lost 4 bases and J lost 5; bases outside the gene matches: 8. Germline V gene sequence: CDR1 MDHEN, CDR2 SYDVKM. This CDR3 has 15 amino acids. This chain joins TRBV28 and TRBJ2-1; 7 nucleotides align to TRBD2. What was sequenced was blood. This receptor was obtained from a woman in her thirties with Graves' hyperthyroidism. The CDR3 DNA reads TGTGCCAGCAGTTGGGGGGGTGTCCTAAACAATGAGCAGTTCTTC. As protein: CASSWGGVLNNEQFF.